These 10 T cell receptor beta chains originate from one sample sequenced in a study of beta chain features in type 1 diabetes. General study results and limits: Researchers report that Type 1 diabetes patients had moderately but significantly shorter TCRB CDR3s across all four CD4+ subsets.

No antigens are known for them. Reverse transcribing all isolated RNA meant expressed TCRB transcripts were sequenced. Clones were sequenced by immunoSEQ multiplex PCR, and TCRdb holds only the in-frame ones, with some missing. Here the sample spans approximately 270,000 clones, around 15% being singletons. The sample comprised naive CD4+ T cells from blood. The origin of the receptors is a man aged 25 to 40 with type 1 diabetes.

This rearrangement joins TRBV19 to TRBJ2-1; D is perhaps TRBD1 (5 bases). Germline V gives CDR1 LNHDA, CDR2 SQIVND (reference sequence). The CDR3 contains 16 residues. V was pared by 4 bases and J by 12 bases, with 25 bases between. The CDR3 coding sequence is TGTGCCAGTAGTAATCGATGGGGCAGGGCGCCGATGGGGCAGTTCTTC. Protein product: CASSNRWGRAPMGQFF.

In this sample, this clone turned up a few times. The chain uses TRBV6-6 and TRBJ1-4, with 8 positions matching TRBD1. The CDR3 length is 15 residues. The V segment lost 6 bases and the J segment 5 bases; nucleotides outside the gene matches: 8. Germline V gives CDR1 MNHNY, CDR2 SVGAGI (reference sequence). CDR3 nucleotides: TGTGCCAGCAGCCGTGGACAGGGTCGGAATGAAAAACTGTTTTTT. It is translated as CASSRGQGRNEKLFF.

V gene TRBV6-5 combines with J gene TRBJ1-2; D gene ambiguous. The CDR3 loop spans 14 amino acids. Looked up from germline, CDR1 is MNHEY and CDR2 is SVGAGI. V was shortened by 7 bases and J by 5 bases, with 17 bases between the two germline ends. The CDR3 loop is CASTQQSWAYGYTF. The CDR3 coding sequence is TGTGCCAGCACCCAGCAGTCGTGGGCGTATGGCTACACCTTC.

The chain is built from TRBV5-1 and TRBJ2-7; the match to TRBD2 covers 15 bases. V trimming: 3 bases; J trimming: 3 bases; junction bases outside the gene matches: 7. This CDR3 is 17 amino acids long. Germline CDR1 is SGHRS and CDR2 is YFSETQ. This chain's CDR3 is CASSSGLAGGQVYEQYF. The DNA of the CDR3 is TGCGCCAGCAGCTCGGGACTAGCGGGAGGCCAGGTCTACGAGCAGTACTTC.

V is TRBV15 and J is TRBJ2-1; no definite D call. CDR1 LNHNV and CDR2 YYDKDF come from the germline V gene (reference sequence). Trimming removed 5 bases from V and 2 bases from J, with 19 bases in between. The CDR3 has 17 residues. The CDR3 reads CATSPPGYANPYNEQFF. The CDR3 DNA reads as TGTGCCACCAGCCCCCCTGGTTACGCGAATCCCTACAATGAGCAGTTCTTC.

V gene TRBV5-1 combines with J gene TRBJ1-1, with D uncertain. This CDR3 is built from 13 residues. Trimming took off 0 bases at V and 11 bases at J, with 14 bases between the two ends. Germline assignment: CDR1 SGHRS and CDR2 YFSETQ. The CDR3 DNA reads TGCGCCAGCAGCTTGGATAATCCGGGATCGGCTTTCTTT. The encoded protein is CASSLDNPGSAFF.

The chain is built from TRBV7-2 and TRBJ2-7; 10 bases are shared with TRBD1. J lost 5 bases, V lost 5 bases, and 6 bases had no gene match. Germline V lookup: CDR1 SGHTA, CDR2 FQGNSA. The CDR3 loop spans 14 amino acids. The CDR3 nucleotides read TGTGCCAGCAGCCCAGACAGGGGGCGACACGAGCAGTACTTC. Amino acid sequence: CASSPDRGRHEQYF. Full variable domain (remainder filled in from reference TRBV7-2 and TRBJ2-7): GAGVSQSPSNKVTEKGKDVELRCDPISGHTALYWYRQSLGQGLEFLIYFQGNSAPDKSGLPSDRFSAERTGGSVSTLTIQRTQQEDSAVYLCASSPDRGRHEQYFGPGTRLTVT.

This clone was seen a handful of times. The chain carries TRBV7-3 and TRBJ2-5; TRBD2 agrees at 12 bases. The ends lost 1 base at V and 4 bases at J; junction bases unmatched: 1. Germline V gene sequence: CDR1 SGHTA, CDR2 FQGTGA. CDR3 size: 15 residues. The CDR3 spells CASSLRGLAGETQYF. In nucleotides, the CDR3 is TGTGCCAGCAGCTTAAGGGGACTAGCGGGAGAGACCCAGTACTTC.

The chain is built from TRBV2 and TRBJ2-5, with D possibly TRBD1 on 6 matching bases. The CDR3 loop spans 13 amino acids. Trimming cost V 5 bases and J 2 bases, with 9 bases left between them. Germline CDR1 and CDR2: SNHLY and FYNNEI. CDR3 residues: CASSQDRQETQYF. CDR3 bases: TGTGCCAGCAGTCAAGACAGGCAAGAGACCCAGTACTTC. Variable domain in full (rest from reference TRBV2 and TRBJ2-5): EPEVTQTPSHQVTQMGQEVILRCVPISNHLYFYWYRQILGQKVEFLVSFYNNEISEKSEIFDDQFSVERPDGSNFTLKIRSTKLEDSAMYFCASSQDRQETQYFGPGTRLLVL.

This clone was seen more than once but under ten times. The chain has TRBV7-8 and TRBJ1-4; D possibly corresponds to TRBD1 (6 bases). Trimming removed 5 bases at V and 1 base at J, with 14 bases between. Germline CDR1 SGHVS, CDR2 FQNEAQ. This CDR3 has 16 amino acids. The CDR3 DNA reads TGTGCCAGCAGCATAAACCCCAGGGGAACTAATGAAAAACTGTTTTTT. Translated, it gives CASSINPRGTNEKLFF.